A selection of T cell receptor beta chains follows, all from one sample in a study of cytomegalovirus exposure and HLA in healthy donors. This table comes from immunoSEQ multiplex PCR, and its TCRdb copy is limited to in-frame clones, with some not included. The sample has about 260,000 clones, 70% to 90% seen once. Sequenced: PBMCs. These receptors came from a woman in her thirties or forties in good health and CMV-seropositive. Both conserved end residues are part of each CDR3. The D gene is left open where the match is weak. Size is omitted from some rows. Given values are once, few, many or a class for expanded clones.

d_call | j_call | v_call | clone_size | cdr3_nt | cdr3_aa
TRBD2 | TRBJ2-1 | TRBV9 | NA | TGTGCCAGCAGCGTGGTGGGGACTAGCGGGAGGGAGACGTCCTACAATGAGCAGTTCTTC | CASSVVGTSGRETSYNEQFF
TRBD1 | TRBJ2-7 | TRBV4-3 | NA | TGCGCCAGCAGCCAAGCCCACAGGGGGTACGAGCAGTACTTC | CASSQAHRGYEQYF
TRBD1 | TRBJ2-7 | TRBV10-3 | NA | TGTGCCATCGGGGGACAGGGGAGGGACGAGCAGTACTTC | CAIGGQGRDEQYF
TRBD1 | TRBJ1-2 | TRBV28 | NA | TGTGCCAGCAGTCCCCCCGGGACAGGACCAATATCCTATGGCTACACCTTC | CASSPPGTGPISYGYTF
NA | TRBJ1-3 | TRBV4-3 | once | TGCGCCAGCAGCCAAAAACCGTGGGGCAGAAGCTCTGGAAACACCATATATTTT | CASSQKPWGRSSGNTIYF
TRBD1 | TRBJ1-4 | TRBV2 | NA | TGTGCCAGCAGAAACGACAGGGGAAGTGTTTTGAAACTGTTTTTT | CASRNDRGSVLKLFF
NA | TRBJ2-1 | TRBV6-6 | NA | TGTGCCAGCAAGCGCTTAGCGGAGGACAATGAGCAGTTCTTC | CASKRLAEDNEQFF
TRBD2 | TRBJ2-4 | TRBV19 | NA | TGTGCCAGTAGCGCGGGACTACTGAAAAACATTCAGTACTTC | CASSAGLLKNIQYF
TRBD1 | TRBJ1-2 | TRBV5-4 | once | TGTGCCAGCAGCTTACAGTGGCCCGACAGGGGCTATGGCTACACCTTC | CASSLQWPDRGYGYTF
NA | TRBJ2-1 | TRBV7-9 | NA | TGTGCCAGCAGCTTAGCGCTGGCAGTCTACAATGAGCAGTTCTTC | CASSLALAVYNEQFF
NA | TRBJ2-1 | TRBV18 | NA | TGTGCCAGCTTGCCGGGTCAGATACAGGACAATGAGCAGTTCTTC | CASLPGQIQDNEQFF
TRBD2 | TRBJ2-1 | TRBV6-4 | NA | TGTGCCAGCAGTCCCGGGACTAGCCAAACCAATGAGCAGTTCTTC | CASSPGTSQTNEQFF
TRBD2 | TRBJ2-6 | TRBV9 | NA | TGTGCCAGCAGCGGCGGGGGATCTTTCGGCTCTGGGGCCAACGTCCTGACTTTC | CASSGGGSFGSGANVLTF
TRBD2 | TRBJ2-5 | TRBV14 | NA | TGTGCCAGCAGCCCTCCGACTAGCGGGGACCAAGAGACCCAGTACTTC | CASSPPTSGDQETQYF
TRBD2 | TRBJ2-2 | TRBV5-6 | NA | TGTGCCAGCAGCTTAGGACTAGCGGCGAACACCGGGGAGCTGTTTTTT | CASSLGLAANTGELFF
NA | TRBJ2-7 | TRBV15 | NA | TGTGCCACCAGCAGAGCGCGGTTTGGAATGTACGGCGACGAGCAGTACTTC | CATSRARFGMYGDEQYF
TRBD1 | TRBJ1-4 | TRBV5-5 | few | TGTGCCAGCCGGGGGACAGCAACTAATGAAAAACTGTTTTTT | CASRGTATNEKLFF
NA | TRBJ2-2 | TRBV30 | NA | TGTGCCTGGAGTGTACGGGGTCCGGGTTCGGTCACCGGGGAGCTGTTTTTT | CAWSVRGPGSVTGELFF
TRBD2 | TRBJ2-2 | TRBV5-1 | NA | TGCGCCAGCAGCTTGGCACTAGCGGAAAACACCGGGGAGCTGTTTTTT | CASSLALAENTGELFF
NA | TRBJ1-5 | TRBV30 | NA | TGTGCCTGGAACGTCGGGACAACTTATCAGCCCCAGCATTTT | CAWNVGTTYQPQHF
NA | TRBJ1-2 | TRBV19 | NA | TGTGCCAGTAGCCCCCTTCACACCTCGCGGGGCTATGGCTACACCTTC | CASSPLHTSRGYGYTF
TRBD1 | TRBJ1-5 | TRBV2 | once | TGTGCCAGCAGGGAGGACAGGGTTCAGCCCCAGCATTTT | CASREDRVQPQHF
TRBD1 | TRBJ2-7 | TRBV28 | NA | TGTGCCAGCAGTACCTGGGACAGGGGGTACGAGCAGTACTTC | CASSTWDRGYEQYF
TRBD2 | TRBJ2-1 | TRBV4-3 | NA | TGCGCCAGCAGCCAAGAGACGGGAGGCAACAACAATGAGCAGTTCTTC | CASSQETGGNNNEQFF